This entry features one T cell receptor beta chain sequence. Its target is unknown. The libraries were made with immunoSEQ v3.0 at survey level. For each individual sample, sequencing targeted roughly 40,000-50,000 T-cell genomes. TCRdb's table, derived via immunoSEQ multiplex PCR, lists solely in-frame clones and lacks some. The sample lists 20,000 to 25,000 clones, around 80% occurring once. This specimen belongs to a study of long-term antiretroviral therapy in people with HIV. The CDR3 contains 14 residues. V was pared by 2 bases and J by 0 bases, with 7 bases between. Germline-derived CDR1 and CDR2 are SEHNR and FQNEAQ (reference sequence). At minimum, one pre-ART and two post-ART PBMC samples were obtained from each donor. General study points: Repertoires in HIV (unlike those of controls) had narrower CDR3 length ranges. Regardless of time point, clones expanded before ART dominated the repertoire.

This specimen was unsorted PBMCs, taken 1.5 years after starting antiretroviral therapy. The J gene is TRBJ2-5, the V gene TRBV7-9; the D is unclear. This sequence was found in a man younger than 40 with HIV. CDR3 amino acids: CASSLLQNQETQYF. CDR3 DNA sequence: TGTGCCAGCAGCTTACTACAGAACCAAGAGACCCAGTACTTC.